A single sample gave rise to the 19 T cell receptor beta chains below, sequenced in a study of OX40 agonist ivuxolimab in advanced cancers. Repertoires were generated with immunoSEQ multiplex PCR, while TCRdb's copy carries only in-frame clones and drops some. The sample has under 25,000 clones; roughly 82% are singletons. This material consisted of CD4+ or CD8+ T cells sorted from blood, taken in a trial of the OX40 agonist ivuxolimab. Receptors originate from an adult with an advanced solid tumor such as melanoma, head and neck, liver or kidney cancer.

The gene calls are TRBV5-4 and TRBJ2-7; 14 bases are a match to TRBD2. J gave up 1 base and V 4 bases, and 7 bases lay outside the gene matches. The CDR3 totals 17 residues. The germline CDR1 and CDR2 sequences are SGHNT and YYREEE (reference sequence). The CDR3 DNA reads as TGTGCCAGCAGCCCGGGGACTAGCGGGAGTAAGTCCTACGAGCAGTACTTC. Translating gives CASSPGTSGSKSYEQYF.

The CDR3: CASTRGQGSSYEQYF. CDR3 DNA: TGCGCCAGCACCCGAGGACAGGGAAGCTCCTACGAGCAGTACTTC. This sequence joins TRBV5-1 and TRBJ2-7; TRBD1 agrees at 8 bases. Germline CDR1 SGHRS, CDR2 YFSETQ. This CDR3 contains 15 residues. With V trimmed by 6 bases and J by 0 bases, 8 bases remained unmatched.

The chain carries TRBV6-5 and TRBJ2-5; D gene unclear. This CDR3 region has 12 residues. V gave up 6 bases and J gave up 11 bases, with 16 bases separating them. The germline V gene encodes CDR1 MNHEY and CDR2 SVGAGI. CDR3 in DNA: TGTGCCAGCAGCCCCCTGGACGGCCGTCAGTACTTC. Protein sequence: CASSPLDGRQYF.

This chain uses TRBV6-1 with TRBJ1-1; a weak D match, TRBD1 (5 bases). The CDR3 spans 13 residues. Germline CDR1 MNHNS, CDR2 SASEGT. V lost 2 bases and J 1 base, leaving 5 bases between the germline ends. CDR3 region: CASSEQGNTEAFF. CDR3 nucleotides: TGTGCCAGCAGTGAACAGGGGAACACTGAAGCTTTCTTT.

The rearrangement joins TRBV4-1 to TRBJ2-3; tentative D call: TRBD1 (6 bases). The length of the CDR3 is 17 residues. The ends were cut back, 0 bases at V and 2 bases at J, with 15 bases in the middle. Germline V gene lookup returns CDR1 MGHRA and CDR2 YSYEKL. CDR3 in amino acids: CASSQEPPTGITDTQYF. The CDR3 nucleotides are TGCGCCAGCAGCCAAGAACCCCCGACAGGAATCACAGATACGCAGTATTTT.

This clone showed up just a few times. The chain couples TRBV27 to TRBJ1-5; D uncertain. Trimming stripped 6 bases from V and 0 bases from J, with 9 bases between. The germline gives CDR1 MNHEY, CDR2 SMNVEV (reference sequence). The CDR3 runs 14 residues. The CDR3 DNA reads TGTGCCAGCAGAGATTTTGATAGCAATCAGCCCCAGCATTTT. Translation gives CASRDFDSNQPQHF.

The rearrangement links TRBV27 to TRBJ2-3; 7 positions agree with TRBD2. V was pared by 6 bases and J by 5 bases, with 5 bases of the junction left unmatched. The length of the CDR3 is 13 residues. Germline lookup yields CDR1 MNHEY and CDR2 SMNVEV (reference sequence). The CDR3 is CASRAGVLDTQYF. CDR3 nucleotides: TGTGCCAGCAGGGCGGGGGTTTTAGATACGCAGTATTTT.

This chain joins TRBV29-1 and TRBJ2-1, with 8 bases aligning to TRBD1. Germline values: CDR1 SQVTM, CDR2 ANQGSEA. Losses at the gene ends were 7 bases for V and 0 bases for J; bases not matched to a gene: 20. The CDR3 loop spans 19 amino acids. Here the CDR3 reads CSAPFWGQEESSSYNEQFF. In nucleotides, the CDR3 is TGCAGCGCCCCATTTTGGGGACAGGAGGAATCAAGCTCCTACAATGAGCAGTTCTTC.

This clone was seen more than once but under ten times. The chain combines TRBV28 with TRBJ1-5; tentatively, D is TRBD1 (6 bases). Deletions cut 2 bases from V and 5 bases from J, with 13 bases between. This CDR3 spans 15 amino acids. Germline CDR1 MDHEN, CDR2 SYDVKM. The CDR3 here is CASSLLGGADQPQHF. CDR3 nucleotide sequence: TGTGCCAGCAGTTTACTTGGGGGCGCGGATCAGCCCCAGCATTTT.

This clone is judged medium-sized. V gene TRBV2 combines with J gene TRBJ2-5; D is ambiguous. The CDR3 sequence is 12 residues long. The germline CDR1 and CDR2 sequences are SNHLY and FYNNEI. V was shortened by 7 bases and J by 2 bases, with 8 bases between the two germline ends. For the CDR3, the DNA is TGTGCCAGCAAATCAGGACAAGAGACCCAGTACTTC. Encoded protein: CASKSGQETQYF.

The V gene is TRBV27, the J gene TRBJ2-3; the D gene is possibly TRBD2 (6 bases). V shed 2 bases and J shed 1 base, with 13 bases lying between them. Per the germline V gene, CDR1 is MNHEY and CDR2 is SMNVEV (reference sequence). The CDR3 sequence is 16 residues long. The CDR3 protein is CASSLIVPGGTDTQYF. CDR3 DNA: TGTGCCAGCAGTTTAATTGTACCGGGGGGCACAGATACGCAGTATTTT.

The CDR3 DNA is TGTGCCAGCAGCCTAACTGTCGGGGGACAGGGAAGAGAGACCCAGTACTTC. Translating it yields CASSLTVGGQGRETQYF. V usage is TRBV7-9 and J usage is TRBJ2-5, with TRBD1 matching over 9 bases. The CDR3 has 17 residues. Per germline, CDR1 SEHNR and CDR2 FQNEAQ (reference sequence). J gave up 4 bases and V 5 bases, and 14 bases lay outside the gene matches.

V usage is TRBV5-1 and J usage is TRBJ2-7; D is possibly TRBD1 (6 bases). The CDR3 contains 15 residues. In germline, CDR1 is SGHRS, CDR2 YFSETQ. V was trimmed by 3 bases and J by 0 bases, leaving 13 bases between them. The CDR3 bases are TGCGCCAGCAGCTCCCCGACAGGCCTCTCCTACGAGCAGTACTTC. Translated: CASSSPTGLSYEQYF.

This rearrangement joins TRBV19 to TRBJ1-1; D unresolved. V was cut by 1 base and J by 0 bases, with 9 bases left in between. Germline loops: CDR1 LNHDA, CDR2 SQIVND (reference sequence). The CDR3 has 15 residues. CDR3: CASSIGVLVNTEAFF. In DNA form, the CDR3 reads TGTGCCAGTAGTATAGGGGTCCTGGTGAACACTGAAGCTTTCTTT.

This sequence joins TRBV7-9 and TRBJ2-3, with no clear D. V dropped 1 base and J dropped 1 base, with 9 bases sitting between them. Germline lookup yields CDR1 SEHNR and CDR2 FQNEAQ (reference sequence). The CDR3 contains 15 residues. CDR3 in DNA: TGTGCCAGCAGCTTAGGATCCAGCGGCACAGATACGCAGTATTTT. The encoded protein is CASSLGSSGTDTQYF.

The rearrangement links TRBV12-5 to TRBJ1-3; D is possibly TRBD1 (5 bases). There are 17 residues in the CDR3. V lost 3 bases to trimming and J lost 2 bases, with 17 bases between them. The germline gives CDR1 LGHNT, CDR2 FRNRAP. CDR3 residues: CASGFRLQGLTGNTIYF. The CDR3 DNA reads TGTGCTAGTGGTTTTAGACTCCAGGGACTCACTGGAAACACCATATATTTT.

This CDR3 reads CASSQDQNFYEQYF. As DNA, the CDR3 is TGCGCCAGCAGCCAAGATCAGAACTTCTACGAGCAGTACTTC. The chain combines TRBV4-1 with TRBJ2-7; D call uncertain. From germline, CDR1 is MGHRA and CDR2 YSYEKL. Trimming took 0 bases from V and 3 from J, leaving 9 bases between them. There are 14 residues in the CDR3.

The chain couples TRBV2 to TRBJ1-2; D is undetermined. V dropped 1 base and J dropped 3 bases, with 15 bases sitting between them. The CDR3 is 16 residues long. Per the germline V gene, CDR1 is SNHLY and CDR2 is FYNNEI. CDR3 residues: CASSEGGLGRYYGYTF. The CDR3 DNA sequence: TGTGCCAGCAGTGAAGGTGGATTAGGACGGTACTATGGCTACACCTTC. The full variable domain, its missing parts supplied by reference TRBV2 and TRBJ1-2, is EPEVTQTPSHQVTQMGQEVILRCVPISNHLYFYWYRQILGQKVEFLVSFYNNEISEKSEIFDDQFSVERPDGSNFTLKIRSTKLEDSAMYFCASSEGGLGRYYGYTFGSGTRLTVV.

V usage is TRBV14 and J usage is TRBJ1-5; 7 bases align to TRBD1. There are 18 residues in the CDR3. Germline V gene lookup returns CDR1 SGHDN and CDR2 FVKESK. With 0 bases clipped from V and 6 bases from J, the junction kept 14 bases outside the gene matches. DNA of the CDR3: TGTGCCAGCAGCCAAGAAGGGGAAGGGGGCACTATGTTTCAGCCCCAGCATTTT. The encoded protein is CASSQEGEGGTMFQPQHF.